This T cell receptor beta chain originates from a study of shared T cell receptors in the human thymus. CDR1 and CDR2 from the germline V gene are MDHEN and SYDVKM. Trimming shortened V by 5 bases and J by 1 base, and 14 bases separated the two germline ends. The CDR3 consists of 15 residues. Clones were read by immunoSEQ multiplex PCR, and TCRdb kept only the in-frame ones, dropping some. The sample consists of hundreds of thousands of clones, roughly 90% of them appearing once. Another study also made use of these data, one on human thymus T cells. This second study says: Thymic and blood repertoires appeared to show biased V and J gene usage.

This clonotype originated in a boy younger than two with a congenital heart defect. The sequencing sample was made of thymocytes. J is TRBJ1-1 and V is TRBV28, with a weak D call TRBD1 (5 bases). Here the CDR3 reads CASSHRRVKNTEAFF. The CDR3 DNA reads as TGTGCCAGCAGTCACAGGCGCGTGAAGAACACTGAAGCTTTCTTT.